The 32 T cell receptor beta chains below all came from one sample that was sequenced in a study of Ad26.COV2.S vaccination and SARS-CoV-2 variants. Only in-frame clones appear in the TCRdb table, and some are missing; sequencing was by immunoSEQ multiplex PCR. The repertoire includes more than 300,000 clones, roughly 80% of them detected once, and approximately 2% sits in the top ten. Noted treatment: roughly 20 received Ad26.COV2.S at low or high dose, single or two shots; 5 received placebo; per-sample allocation not given. Each sample was drawn 63 days after the first injection (of vaccine or placebo). The material sequenced was peripheral blood, taken in a trial of Ad26.COV2.S vaccine versus placebo. All receptors come from a person aged 18-65 years who received the Ad26.COV2.S COVID-19 vaccine or a placebo.

The V call is TRBV6-5, the J call TRBJ1-5; the D is unclear. V was shortened by 6 bases and J by 3 bases, with 15 bases between the two germline ends. CDR3 length: 15 residues. Germline-derived CDR1 and CDR2 are MNHEY and SVGAGI. Here the CDR3 reads CASRSMALNNQPQHF. CDR3 coding DNA: TGTGCCAGCAGATCTATGGCCCTAAACAATCAGCCCCAGCATTTT.

The chain joins TRBV19 to TRBJ2-4; D unresolved. The CDR3 loop spans 15 amino acids. The germline V gene encodes CDR1 LNHDA and CDR2 SQIVND (reference sequence). The V end was cut by 5 bases, the J end by 1 base, with 12 bases between. The CDR3 bases are TGTGCCAGTAGTGGGCCAGGCCCTGCCAAAAACATTCAGTACTTC. Its translation: CASSGPGPAKNIQYF.

The V call is TRBV2, the J call TRBJ2-1, with TRBD2 identical over 8 bases. Unmatched junction bases numbered 4, after V lost 1 base and J lost 8 bases. The germline CDR1 and CDR2 sequences are SNHLY and FYNNEI. This CDR3 contains 14 residues. The CDR3 nucleotides read TGTGCCAGCAGTGAAGGCGGGGGGCACGATGAGCAGTTCTTC. Translation: CASSEGGGHDEQFF.

The chain employs TRBV4-2 and TRBJ1-5; 7 nucleotides align to TRBD1. There are 15 residues in the CDR3. Germline trimming cut 0 bases from V and 9 bases from J; bases unmatched to any gene: 8. In germline, CDR1 is LGHNA, CDR2 YNFKEQ. The CDR3 reads CASSQDRQGLRPQHF. The CDR3 nucleotides are TGTGCCAGCAGCCAAGATCGACAGGGTTTGAGGCCCCAGCATTTT.

V and J are TRBV4-2 and TRBJ2-2; 10 positions match TRBD1. The junction had 4 bases not matched to a gene; V was cut back by 0 bases and J by 6 bases. The CDR3 consists of 16 residues. The germline V gene encodes CDR1 LGHNA and CDR2 YNFKEQ. The CDR3 is CASSQDEGTGAGELFF. For the CDR3, the DNA is TGTGCCAGCAGCCAAGATGAAGGGACAGGGGCCGGGGAGCTGTTTTTT.

V and J are TRBV29-1 and TRBJ2-5; TRBD2 matches at 10 bases. Per the germline V gene, CDR1 is SQVTM and CDR2 is ANQGSEA. CDR3 size: 12 residues. J gave up 4 bases and V 8 bases, and 4 bases lay outside the gene matches. CDR3 DNA sequence: TGCAGCTCGGGGACTAGCGCAGAGACCCAGTACTTC. It translates to CSSGTSAETQYF. Full variable domain (rest looked up from reference TRBV29-1 and TRBJ2-5): SAVISQKPSRDICQRGTSLTIQCQVDSQVTMMFWYRQQPGQSLTLIATANQGSEATYESGFVIDKFPISRPNLTFSTLTVSNMSPEDSSIYLCSSGTSAETQYFGPGTRLLVL.

The chain couples TRBV7-2 to TRBJ1-2, with D maybe TRBD1 (5 bases). The CDR3 covers 13 residues. The germline V gene has CDR1 SGHTA and CDR2 FQGNSA. V lost 3 bases to trimming and J lost 3 bases, with 8 bases between them. Here the CDR3 DNA reads TGTGCCAGCAGCTTCAGGGTAGACTATGGCTACACCTTC. It encodes CASSFRVDYGYTF.

The rearrangement uses TRBV5-1 and TRBJ1-2; possibly TRBD1 for D (5 bases). V was pared by 6 bases and J by 0 bases, with 12 bases between. Germline lookup yields CDR1 SGHRS and CDR2 YFSETQ. The CDR3 totals 14 residues. The CDR3 DNA sequence: TGCGCCAGCACCGGGACGGTGACTAACTATGGCTACACCTTC. This translates into CASTGTVTNYGYTF.

The V and J genes are TRBV27 and TRBJ2-5, with 10 bases matching TRBD1. With 10 bases clipped from V and 5 bases from J, the junction kept 16 bases outside the gene matches. CDR1 MNHEY and CDR2 SMNVEV come from the germline V gene (reference sequence). The CDR3 sequence is 16 residues long. This CDR3 reads CATHSPRDRGGETQYF. The CDR3 coding sequence is TGTGCCACCCACAGCCCCAGGGACAGGGGAGGGGAGACCCAGTACTTC.

J is TRBJ2-1 and V is TRBV13; TRBD2 matches at 9 bases. The CDR3 has 14 residues. The germline V gene has CDR1 PRHDT and CDR2 FYEKMQ (reference sequence). Trimming removed 3 bases from V and 5 bases from J; junction bases left unmatched: 2. CDR3 in amino acids: CASSFRTSDNEQFF. The DNA for the CDR3 is TGTGCCAGCAGCTTCAGGACTAGCGACAATGAGCAGTTCTTC.

This chain links TRBV7-9 with TRBJ1-2; no clear D gene. In germline, CDR1 is SEHNR, CDR2 FQNEAQ (reference sequence). Between the trimmed V and J ends, which lost 0 bases and 2 bases, there was a span of 16 bases. CDR3 length: 17 residues. The CDR3 sequence is CASSLAWYKSTNYGYTF. CDR3 in DNA: TGTGCCAGCAGCTTAGCGTGGTACAAGAGTACAAACTATGGCTACACCTTC.

The V call is TRBV7-8, the J call TRBJ1-3; 7 bases fit TRBD1. The V gene end was trimmed by 5 bases and the J gene end by 4 bases; junction bases not matched to a gene: 8. Germline V gene lookup returns CDR1 SGHVS and CDR2 FQNEAQ. CDR3 size: 15 residues. DNA of the CDR3: TGTGCCAGCAGCGCACAGGGGTCGTGGGGAAACACCATATATTTT. Amino acids: CASSAQGSWGNTIYF.

The V call is TRBV11-2, the J call TRBJ2-7, with a weak D call TRBD1 (6 bases). The CDR3 covers 15 residues. V shed 3 bases and J shed 1 base, with 13 bases lying between them. Germline values: CDR1 SGHAT, CDR2 FQNNGV. The CDR3 reads CASSLFQGPSYEQYF. The CDR3 DNA follows: TGTGCCAGCAGCTTGTTCCAGGGGCCTTCCTACGAGCAGTACTTC.

The chain employs TRBV20-1 and TRBJ2-1; the match to TRBD2 covers 7 bases. V gave up 3 bases and J gave up 7 bases; unmatched junction bases: 6. The CDR3 covers 13 residues. Looked up from germline, CDR1 is DFQATT and CDR2 is SNEGSKA (reference sequence). CDR3 sequence (DNA): TGCAGTGCTAGTGGTAGGGGAGGGAATGAGCAGTTCTTC. It codes for CSASGRGGNEQFF.

The chain recombines TRBV7-2 with TRBJ2-4; 8 bases are a match to TRBD2. The germline gives CDR1 SGHTA, CDR2 FQGNSA. The CDR3 covers 18 residues. After removal of 1 base from V and 0 bases from J, the junction contained 8 bases not matched to a gene. This CDR3 is CASSLEAGVFLAKNIQYF. The CDR3 nucleotides read TGTGCCAGCAGCTTAGAAGCGGGGGTCTTTCTAGCCAAAAACATTCAGTACTTC.

The chain couples TRBV7-9 to TRBJ1-6; TRBD1 matches 9 bases. This CDR3 region has 14 residues. The junction had 5 bases not matched to a gene; V was cut back by 5 bases and J by 9 bases. Germline V gives CDR1 SEHNR, CDR2 FQNEAQ (reference sequence). This chain's CDR3 is CASSRTGEASPLHF. For the CDR3, the DNA is TGTGCCAGCAGCAGGACAGGGGAAGCTTCACCCCTCCACTTT.

This rearrangement joins TRBV19 to TRBJ1-1; D call uncertain. V gave up 9 bases and J gave up 7 bases, with 18 bases separating them. The CDR3 runs to 13 residues. CDR1 LNHDA and CDR2 SQIVND come from the germline V gene (reference sequence). The CDR3 bases are TGTGCCAGCAAACCCCTGCAGACGGGTGAAGCTTTCTTT. Protein product: CASKPLQTGEAFF.

The chain recombines TRBV3-1 (or the pseudogene TRBV3-2) with TRBJ2-3; 7 bases line up with TRBD2. Per the germline V gene, CDR1 is LGHDT and CDR2 is YNNKEL (reference sequence). This CDR3 region has 16 residues. V shed 0 bases, J shed 3 bases, and the junction held 6 bases outside the gene matches. CDR3 bases: TGTGCCAGCAGCCAAGATCGGGGGACTATTACAGATACGCAGTATTTT. Residues: CASSQDRGTITDTQYF.

The chain has TRBV4-1 and TRBJ1-1, with unresolved D. Germline lookup yields CDR1 MGHRA and CDR2 YSYEKL. V was clipped by 0 bases and J by 7 bases, with 15 bases between them. This CDR3 is 15 amino acids long. The CDR3 loop reads CASSQEITGMVEAFF. CDR3 sequence (DNA): TGCGCCAGCAGCCAAGAGATAACGGGTATGGTTGAAGCTTTCTTT.

This clone was counted a single time. The chain is built from TRBV5-6 and TRBJ1-6; perhaps TRBD1 as D (6 bases). Deletions cut 4 bases from V and 1 base from J, with 18 bases between. Germline lookup yields CDR1 SGHDT and CDR2 YYEEEE. The CDR3 extends over 18 amino acids. The CDR3, as DNA: TGTGCCAGCAGCCCCGGGGCGGGGGCTAGGTCCTATAATTCACCCCTCCACTTT. Protein sequence: CASSPGAGARSYNSPLHF.

The chain recombines TRBV5-4 with TRBJ2-7; D remains ambiguous. The ends were cut back, 0 bases at V and 3 bases at J, with 10 bases in the middle. There are 14 residues in the CDR3. Germline V gene sequence: CDR1 SGHNT, CDR2 YYREEE (reference sequence). The CDR3 reads CASSLGLEYYEQYF. The CDR3 region has the DNA TGTGCCAGCAGCTTGGGTCTAGAATACTACGAGCAGTACTTC.

The chain joins TRBV7-8 to TRBJ2-6; 10 bases agree with TRBD1. This CDR3 spans 18 amino acids. Germline loops: CDR1 SGHVS, CDR2 FQNEAQ. V lost 5 bases to trimming and J lost 2 bases; unmatched junction nucleotides: 9. The CDR3 loop reads CASSRRQGAKPGANVLTF. The CDR3, as DNA: TGTGCCAGCAGCAGAAGACAGGGGGCGAAACCTGGGGCCAACGTCCTGACTTTC.

V gene TRBV28 combines with J gene TRBJ2-1; unclear D gene. The germline CDR1 and CDR2 sequences are MDHEN and SYDVKM. The V and J ends lost 3 bases and 6 bases respectively, with 12 bases between them. This CDR3 is built from 14 residues. CDR3 region: CASSFVDRSNEQFF. CDR3 DNA: TGTGCCAGCAGTTTCGTGGACCGAAGCAATGAGCAGTTCTTC.

The chain uses TRBV5-1 and TRBJ2-3; D call uncertain. Between the trimmed V and J ends, which lost 0 bases and 1 base, there was a span of 6 bases. Germline V gene lookup returns CDR1 SGHRS and CDR2 YFSETQ. CDR3 length equals 14 residues. The CDR3 sequence: CASSLEDGTDTQYF. In DNA, the CDR3 is TGCGCCAGCAGCTTGGAAGATGGCACAGATACGCAGTATTTT.

The chain joins TRBV6-5 to TRBJ2-5, with 11 bases fitting TRBD2. Looked up from germline, CDR1 is MNHEY and CDR2 is SVGAGI. Trimming at V came to 5 bases and at J to 1 base, leaving 3 bases not matched to a gene. This CDR3 is built from 15 residues. Here the CDR3 DNA reads TGTGCCAGCAGTCCTCTAGCGGGGGGCCAAGAGACCCAGTACTTC. It yields the protein CASSPLAGGQETQYF.

This chain connects TRBV11-2 to TRBJ2-7, with 7 bases aligning to TRBD1. Unmatched junction bases numbered 10, after V lost 0 bases and J lost 5 bases. The CDR3 runs 16 residues. Germline assignment: CDR1 SGHAT and CDR2 FQNNGV. Here the CDR3 reads CASSLDGAGGVHEQYF. In DNA form, the CDR3 reads TGTGCCAGCAGCTTAGATGGGGCAGGGGGAGTCCACGAGCAGTACTTC.

The chain couples TRBV19 to TRBJ2-3, with D unresolved. CDR1 LNHDA and CDR2 SQIVND come from the germline V gene (reference sequence). The CDR3 runs 15 residues. The ends were cut back, 5 bases at V and 2 bases at J, with 14 bases in the middle. The DNA for the CDR3 is TGTGCCAGTAGTGTCGACTCGCGGCCCACAGATACGCAGTATTTT. As protein: CASSVDSRPTDTQYF.

This clone was observed many times. V is TRBV5-1 and J is TRBJ1-3; 10 positions match TRBD1. This CDR3 spans 15 amino acids. CDR1 is SGHRS, CDR2 YFSETQ, per germline. Trimming at V came to 5 bases and at J to 2 bases, leaving 4 bases not matched to a gene. DNA for the CDR3: TGCGCCAGCAGTCTGACAGGGGGCGCTGGAAACACCATATATTTT. Its protein is CASSLTGGAGNTIYF.

This chain links TRBV30 with TRBJ1-6, with a possible D match to TRBD1 (5 bases). Trimming removed 2 bases from V and 6 bases from J, with 14 bases in between. This CDR3 spans 15 amino acids. In germline, CDR1 is GTSNPN, CDR2 SVGIG (reference sequence). The CDR3 loop is CAWSRDVWGNSPLHF. The CDR3 DNA sequence: TGTGCCTGGAGTAGGGACGTGTGGGGTAATTCACCCCTCCACTTT.

The chain combines TRBV19 with TRBJ1-1; D is possibly TRBD1 (6 bases). The V gene's germline CDR1 is LNHDA and CDR2 SQIVND (reference sequence). The CDR3 extends over 14 amino acids. The ends were cut back, 7 bases at V and 3 bases at J, with 15 bases in the middle. CDR3 protein: CASKGGRADTEAFF. The CDR3 DNA reads TGTGCCAGTAAGGGGGGCAGGGCGGACACTGAAGCTTTCTTT.

In this sample, this clone turned up a few times. This chain connects TRBV9 to TRBJ2-2, with no clear D. CDR3 length: 15 amino acids. The V end lost 0 bases, the J end lost 4 bases, and 10 bases lay between the germline ends. From germline, CDR1 is SGDLS and CDR2 YYNGEE. This CDR3 reads CASSVDPQSTGELFF. The CDR3 DNA is TGTGCCAGCAGCGTAGATCCCCAGTCCACCGGGGAGCTGTTTTTT.

The chain employs TRBV27 and TRBJ2-7, with TRBD1 identical over 7 bases. The CDR3 loop spans 15 amino acids. Germline CDR1 is MNHEY and CDR2 is SMNVEV (reference sequence). The J segment lost 0 bases and the V segment lost 2 bases, leaving 4 bases of the junction unmatched. The CDR3, as DNA: TGTGCCAGCAGTTTAATAGGGGGCACCTCCTACGAGCAGTACTTC. Amino acid sequence: CASSLIGGTSYEQYF.